This note documents a single TCR beta chain sequence. What it binds is not known. This table comes from immunoSEQ multiplex PCR, and its TCRdb copy is limited to in-frame clones, with some not included. This sample has about 100,000 clones, with roughly nine tenths found just once. The CDR3 totals 14 residues. The trim removed 9 bases at V and 1 base at J, leaving 6 bases unmatched. Germline CDR1 reads LNHNV; CDR2 reads YYDKDF (reference sequence). The data derive from a study of OX40 agonist ivuxolimab in advanced cancers. At the level of the study: An agonistic human IgG2 monoclonal antibody against OX40 (CD134) was given. Prior therapy, whether anti-PD-1, anti-PD-L1 or anti-CTLA-4, was allowed, and roughly 44% had some.

General observations from the study: Clonal expansion by week 6 occurred in CD4+ and CD8+ blood T cells (at 0.1 to 3.0 mg/kg).

This rearrangement joins TRBV15 to TRBJ2-7; 10 positions agree with TRBD1. The sequenced sample was CD4+ or CD8+ T cells sorted from blood, obtained in a trial of the OX40 agonist ivuxolimab. The sequence came from an adult with an advanced solid tumor such as melanoma, head and neck, liver or kidney cancer. The CDR3 region has the DNA TGTGCCACGAGCCGGGACAGGGGATCCTACGAGCAGTACTTC. Its translation is CATSRDRGSYEQYF.